The 30 T cell receptor beta chains reported below all come from one sample, sequenced in a study of blood T cell repertoires in COVID-19. TCRdb's table, derived via immunoSEQ multiplex PCR, lists solely in-frame clones and lacks some. The sample yields a few hundred thousand clones, roughly 86% seen once. Sequencing was done on a sample of peripheral blood. The receptors come from a man aged 35 to 55 who had recovered from COVID-19.

The chain uses TRBV20-1 and TRBJ2-1; 8 positions match TRBD1. Germline-derived CDR1 and CDR2 are DFQATT and SNEGSKA (reference sequence). V was clipped by 3 bases and J by 7 bases; unmatched bases: 5. CDR3 length equals 13 residues. CDR3 amino acids: CSASGDRGNEQFF. CDR3 coding DNA: TGCAGTGCTAGTGGTGACAGGGGTAATGAGCAGTTCTTC.

The chain couples TRBV6-6 to TRBJ1-2; no firm D call. The V end lost 6 bases, the J end lost 0 bases, and 8 bases lay between the germline ends. CDR3 length: 13 residues. The V gene's germline CDR1 is MNHNY and CDR2 SVGAGI (reference sequence). CDR3: CASSLITNYGYTF. Written as DNA, the CDR3 is TGTGCCAGCAGCCTTATTACTAACTATGGCTACACCTTC.

This chain joins TRBV30 and TRBJ1-1; TRBD1 matches at 10 bases. CDR1 is GTSNPN, CDR2 SVGIG, per germline (reference sequence). The CDR3 has 12 amino acids. The V segment lost 8 bases and the J segment 4 bases; nucleotides outside the gene matches: 4. CDR3 region: CAGGQGSTEAFF. For the CDR3, the DNA is TGTGCCGGGGGACAGGGGAGCACTGAAGCTTTCTTT.

J is TRBJ1-2 and V is TRBV5-8; D may be TRBD1 (6 bases). Trimming removed 5 bases at V and 4 bases at J, with 12 bases between. The CDR3 covers 13 residues. Germline V lookup: CDR1 SGHTS, CDR2 YDEGEE. The CDR3 nucleotides read TGTGCCAGCAGAGAATACAGGGCCTATGGCTACACCTTC. Encoded protein: CASREYRAYGYTF.

The chain has TRBV27 and TRBJ2-1; 8 nucleotides align to TRBD1. There are 14 residues in the CDR3. Germline CDR1 and CDR2: MNHEY and SMNVEV (reference sequence). The ends lost 4 bases at V and 14 bases at J; junction bases unmatched: 13. The CDR3 coding sequence is TGTGCCAGCAGTTCCCTCAATACAGGGGGAAAGAAGTTCTTC. It encodes CASSSLNTGGKKFF.

CDR3 coding DNA: TGTGCCAGCAGCCGACAGGGGTTCTATGGCTACACCTTC. Encoded protein: CASSRQGFYGYTF. This chain connects TRBV12-3 or TRBV12-4 to TRBJ1-2, with 8 positions matching TRBD1. CDR3 length: 13 residues. The V and J ends lost 6 bases and 4 bases, in that order; junction bases with no gene match: 4.

This clone has just one count. The chain joins TRBV7-6 to TRBJ1-5, with 7 bases lining up with TRBD1. CDR3 size: 14 residues. Per the germline V gene, CDR1 is SGHVS and CDR2 is FNYEAQ. V was pared by 4 bases and J by 2 bases, with 2 bases of the junction left unmatched. The CDR3 protein is CASSSGQGNQPQHF. CDR3 nucleotides: TGTGCCAGCAGCTCTGGACAGGGCAATCAGCCCCAGCATTTT.

The J gene is TRBJ2-7, the V gene TRBV6-6; D unresolved. Germline CDR1 is MNHNY and CDR2 is SVGAGI (reference sequence). Trimming took off 7 bases at V and 0 bases at J, with 13 bases between the two ends. CDR3 size: 14 residues. The CDR3 bases are TGTGCCAGCACGCCCGGCAGGCGCTCCTACGAGCAGTACTTC. Its protein product is CASTPGRRSYEQYF.

This clone was seen a few times. The J gene is TRBJ1-6, the V gene TRBV5-4; 8 bases agree with TRBD1. Germline V gene sequence: CDR1 SGHNT, CDR2 YYREEE (reference sequence). Trimming removed 1 base from V and 7 bases from J; junction bases left unmatched: 7. The CDR3 runs to 16 residues. CDR3 region: CASSLPGGAGNSPLHF. In DNA, the CDR3 is TGTGCCAGCAGCTTGCCAGGGGGCGCAGGGAATTCACCCCTCCACTTT.

The chain carries TRBV7-9 and TRBJ2-6; D is ambiguous. This CDR3 has 17 residues. The germline V gene encodes CDR1 SEHNR and CDR2 FQNEAQ (reference sequence). V lost 1 base and J 2 bases, leaving 12 bases between the germline ends. Written as DNA, the CDR3 is TGTGCCAGCAGCTTAGGGCAGCGAAACCCTGGGGCCAACGTCCTGACTTTC. It translates to CASSLGQRNPGANVLTF.

V gene TRBV5-5 combines with J gene TRBJ1-2; no clear D gene. This CDR3 spans 13 amino acids. Germline assignment: CDR1 SGHKS and CDR2 YYEKEE (reference sequence). V was trimmed by 0 bases and J by 5 bases, leaving 8 bases between them. The chain's CDR3 is CASSLDSLYGYTF. The CDR3 DNA is TGTGCCAGCAGCTTGGACAGCTTATATGGCTACACCTTC. The whole variable domain, filled in from reference TRBV5-5 and TRBJ1-2, reads DAGVTQSPTHLIKTRGQQVTLRCSPISGHKSVSWYQQVLGQGPQFIFQYYEKEERGRGNFPDRFSARQFPNYSSELNVNALLLGDSALYLCASSLDSLYGYTFGSGTRLTVV.

The chain recombines TRBV9 with TRBJ1-1, with D unclear. Germline V gene lookup returns CDR1 SGDLS and CDR2 YYNGEE. The ends were cut back, 0 bases at V and 6 bases at J, with 9 bases in the middle. This CDR3 is 13 amino acids long. The CDR3 DNA reads as TGTGCCAGCAGCGTAGACGGGTCGGCTGAAGCTTTCTTT. Translated: CASSVDGSAEAFF.

The chain links TRBV15 to TRBJ2-5; a possible D gene is TRBD1 (6 bases). V dropped 1 base and J dropped 5 bases, with 11 bases sitting between them. The germline gives CDR1 LNHNV, CDR2 YYDKDF (reference sequence). The CDR3 covers 14 residues. The CDR3 is CATSRGAGEETQYF. CDR3 DNA: TGTGCCACCAGCAGAGGAGCAGGGGAGGAGACCCAGTACTTC.

The chain employs TRBV5-4 and TRBJ2-1; TRBD2 aligns across 8 bases. Germline V gene sequence: CDR1 SGHNT, CDR2 YYREEE (reference sequence). Trimming cost V 2 bases and J 7 bases; bases outside gene matches: 11. CDR3 length: 16 residues. The CDR3 DNA reads as TGTGCCAGCAGCTTTATCGGGGGGGCCCGTGAGAATGAGCAGTTCTTC. Its protein product is CASSFIGGARENEQFF.

This clone was seen a single time. The genes are TRBV7-9 and TRBJ2-7; D may be TRBD2 (6 bases). Germline V gene lookup returns CDR1 SEHNR and CDR2 FQNEAQ (reference sequence). Trimming shortened V by 3 bases and J by 2 bases, and 17 bases separated the two germline ends. CDR3 size: 16 residues. CDR3 sequence: CASSFPGIGGTYEQYF. CDR3 bases: TGTGCCAGCAGCTTCCCAGGGATTGGGGGGACCTACGAGCAGTACTTC. Using reference TRBV7-9 and TRBJ2-7 for the parts outside the CDR3, the full variable domain is DTGVSQNPRHKITKRGQNVTFRCDPISEHNRLYWYRQTLGQGPEFLTYFQNEAQLEKSRLLSDRFSAERPKGSFSTLEIQRTEQGDSAMYLCASSFPGIGGTYEQYFGPGTRLTVT.

CDR3 loop: CASSPVRTGYGYTF. Written as DNA, the CDR3 is TGTGCCAGCTCACCCGTCAGGACTGGCTATGGCTACACCTTC. This chain connects TRBV18 to TRBJ1-2; D gene unclear. The CDR3 totals 14 residues. CDR1 is KGHSH, CDR2 LQKENI, per germline. V lost 3 bases and J lost 4, with 12 bases in between.

The chain uses TRBV24-1 and TRBJ2-5; D possibly corresponds to TRBD2 (6 bases). CDR3 length: 14 amino acids. V shed 4 bases and J shed 5 bases, with 13 bases lying between them. Germline V gene sequence: CDR1 KGHDR, CDR2 SFDVKD. The CDR3 loop is CATSEGGGRETQYF. The CDR3, as DNA: TGTGCCACCAGTGAGGGGGGAGGTCGGGAGACCCAGTACTTC.

This rearrangement joins TRBV7-9 to TRBJ1-3; 7 positions match TRBD1. CDR3 length equals 14 residues. The ends lost 10 bases at V and 0 bases at J; junction bases unmatched: 6. CDR1 is SEHNR, CDR2 FQNEAQ, per germline (reference sequence). The chain's CDR3 is CATDRVSSGNTIYF. In DNA, the CDR3 is TGTGCCACCGACAGGGTTAGCTCTGGAAACACCATATATTTT.

J is TRBJ1-2 and V is TRBV5-4, with 8 bases fitting TRBD1. J gave up 8 bases and V 7 bases, and 13 bases lay outside the gene matches. Per germline, CDR1 SGHNT and CDR2 YYREEE (reference sequence). This CDR3 is built from 14 residues. CDR3 in DNA: TGTGCCAGCGGTTTCTCAGGGGGCGCACGGGGCTACACCTTC. Translating gives CASGFSGGARGYTF.

This clone was counted once. V gene TRBV11-2 combines with J gene TRBJ2-3; D gene uncertain. The CDR3 loop spans 14 amino acids. V gave up 3 bases and J gave up 2 bases, with 9 bases separating them. Looked up from germline, CDR1 is SGHAT and CDR2 is FQNNGV. This CDR3 reads CASSFSRNTDTQYF. In nucleotides, the CDR3 is TGTGCCAGCAGCTTCTCTAGGAACACAGATACGCAGTATTTT.

The chain's CDR3 is CAISILRGVNTEAFF. DNA of the CDR3: TGTGCCATCAGTATTCTAAGAGGCGTGAACACTGAAGCTTTCTTT. This chain links TRBV10-3 with TRBJ1-1; D is unclear. V was trimmed by 5 bases and J by 0 bases, leaving 13 bases between them. This CDR3 contains 15 residues. CDR1 is ENHRY, CDR2 SYGVKD, per germline.

The chain couples TRBV7-6 to TRBJ2-3, with 9 bases that match TRBD1. The CDR3 is 14 amino acids. J gave up 4 bases and V 5 bases, and 4 bases lay outside the gene matches. Germline V lookup: CDR1 SGHVS, CDR2 FNYEAQ. The CDR3 DNA reads as TGTGCCAGCAGCCCCAGACAGGGGGCAGATACGCAGTATTTT. Amino acids: CASSPRQGADTQYF.

V is TRBV5-6 and J is TRBJ2-7; 8 nucleotides align to TRBD2. Germline CDR1 is SGHDT and CDR2 is YYEEEE. The CDR3 has 14 amino acids. V lost 2 bases and J lost 3; bases outside the gene matches: 4. CDR3 protein: CASSFRAGDYEQYF. The CDR3 DNA reads TGTGCCAGCAGCTTTCGAGCGGGGGACTACGAGCAGTACTTC. The variable domain in full, with the rest retrieved from reference TRBV5-6 and TRBJ2-7, is DAGVTQSPTHLIKTRGQQVTLRCSPKSGHDTVSWYQQALGQGPQFIFQYYEEEERQRGNFPDRFSGHQFPNYSSELNVNALLLGDSALYLCASSFRAGDYEQYFGPGTRLTVT.

This clone turned up a few times. J is TRBJ2-5 and V is TRBV2; D unclear. The CDR3 consists of 12 residues. V was clipped by 2 bases and J by 7 bases, with 8 bases between them. Per germline, CDR1 SNHLY and CDR2 FYNNEI. DNA of the CDR3: TGTGCCAGCAGTGAAAATGGTAGGACCCAGTACTTC. As protein: CASSENGRTQYF.

The V call is TRBV6-2 or TRBV6-3, the J call TRBJ1-5, with D tentatively TRBD1 (5 bases). This CDR3 spans 18 amino acids. Germline loops: CDR1 MNHEY, CDR2 SVGEGT. V was clipped by 5 bases and J by 0 bases, with 20 bases between them. CDR3 nucleotide sequence: TGTGCCAGCAGTGACGCCCAGGGAAACAAATATAGCAATCAGCCCCAGCATTTT. Protein product: CASSDAQGNKYSNQPQHF.

The V gene is TRBV2, the J gene TRBJ1-2, with TRBD1 matching 9 bases. Unmatched junction bases numbered 7, after V lost 9 bases and J lost 8 bases. The CDR3 length is 12 residues. The germline V gene has CDR1 SNHLY and CDR2 FYNNEI. The CDR3 reads CASRQGGGGYTF. CDR3 coding DNA: TGTGCCAGTAGACAGGGGGGCGGCGGCTACACCTTC.

The V call is TRBV15, the J call TRBJ2-2; 13 positions match TRBD2. Losses at the gene ends were 4 bases for V and 7 bases for J; bases not matched to a gene: 9. Looked up from germline, CDR1 is LNHNV and CDR2 is YYDKDF (reference sequence). CDR3 length: 17 residues. The CDR3 DNA sequence: TGTGCCACCAGCACGCCGGGACTAGCGGGAAAGGTCGGGGAGCTGTTTTTT. Translating it yields CATSTPGLAGKVGELFF.

The chain couples TRBV12-3 or TRBV12-4 to TRBJ1-1; 7 bases are a match to TRBD1. The CDR3 length is 12 residues. After removal of 9 bases from V and 11 bases from J, the junction contained 12 bases not matched to a gene. This CDR3 reads CASIKQGMGAFF. CDR3 nucleotides: TGTGCCAGTATTAAACAGGGGATGGGGGCTTTCTTT.

V gene TRBV15 combines with J gene TRBJ2-5, with TRBD2 as a possible D gene (6 bases). The length of the CDR3 is 13 residues. CDR1 is LNHNV, CDR2 YYDKDF, per germline (reference sequence). Between the trimmed V and J ends, which lost 8 bases and 2 bases, there was a span of 12 bases. CDR3 residues: CATGTVGQETQYF. The CDR3 DNA sequence: TGTGCCACCGGGACTGTGGGACAAGAGACCCAGTACTTC. Based on the CDR3 plus reference TRBV15 and TRBJ2-5, the full variable domain is DAMVIQNPRYQVTQFGKPVTLSCSQTLNHNVMYWYQQKSSQAPKLLFHYYDKDFNNEADTPDNFQSRRPNTSFCFLDIRSPGLGDTAMYLCATGTVGQETQYFGPGTRLLVL.

The chain uses TRBV19 and TRBJ2-5; 8 bases are a match to TRBD2. The CDR3 loop spans 15 amino acids. The ends lost 6 bases at V and 5 bases at J; junction bases unmatched: 11. Germline CDR1 and CDR2: LNHDA and SQIVND (reference sequence). In nucleotides, the CDR3 is TGTGCCAGTAGATCAAGGACTAGCCGGGGGGAGACCCAGTACTTC. It specifies CASRSRTSRGETQYF. Using reference TRBV19 and TRBJ2-5 for the parts outside the CDR3, the full variable domain is DGGITQSPKYLFRKEGQNVTLSCEQNLNHDAMYWYRQDPGQGLRLIYYSQIVNDFQKGDIAEGYSVSREKKESFPLTVTSAQKNPTAFYLCASRSRTSRGETQYFGPGTRLLVL.